This TCR beta chain was observed in a study of Ad26.COV2.S vaccination and SARS-CoV-2 variants. Study-wide context: Ad26.COV2.S arm of COV1001 included the donor. The study gave Ad26.COV2.S intramuscularly, once or twice 56 days apart.

The table came from immunoSEQ multiplex PCR; TCRdb's copy has only in-frame clones and leaves some out. The data show around 240,000 clones, over 75% seen once. Regarding treatment: roughly 18 received Ad26.COV2.S at low or high dose, single or two shots; several received placebo; per-sample allocation not given. The samples date from day 63 after the first vaccine or placebo injection. The administered vaccine (an Ad26 vector) expressed Wuhan-strain SARS-CoV-2 spike. Note on this clone: Its target is not known.

CDR3 length: 14 amino acids. Trimming took 1 base from V and 1 from J, leaving 8 bases between them. Germline assignment: CDR1 SNHLY and CDR2 FYNNEI. Broader study findings: Non-spike TCR breadth showed similarity between vaccine and placebo recipients.

Source: peripheral blood, taken in a trial of Ad26.COV2.S vaccine versus placebo. The receptor's source is a person aged 18 to 59 who received the Ad26.COV2.S COVID-19 vaccine or a placebo. The genes are TRBV2 and TRBJ2-7, with D uncertain. CDR3 DNA sequence: TGTGCCAGCAGTGAAGAAGAGTTGTCCTACGAGCAGTACTTC. Translated: CASSEEELSYEQYF.